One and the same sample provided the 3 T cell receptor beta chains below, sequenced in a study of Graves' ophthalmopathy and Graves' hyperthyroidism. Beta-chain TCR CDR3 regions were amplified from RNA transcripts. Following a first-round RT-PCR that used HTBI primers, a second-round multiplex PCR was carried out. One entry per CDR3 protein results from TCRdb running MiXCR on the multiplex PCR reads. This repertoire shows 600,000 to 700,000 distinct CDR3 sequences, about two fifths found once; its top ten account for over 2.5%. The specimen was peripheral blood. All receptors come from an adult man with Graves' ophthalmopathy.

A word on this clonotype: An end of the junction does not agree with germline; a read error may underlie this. The CDR3 sequence: CATSRERPTGAFF. The CDR3 bases are TGTGCCACCAGCAGAGAACGCCCTACTGGAGCTTTCTTT. The chain recombines TRBV15 with TRBJ1-1; D gene unclear. CDR1 is LNHNV and CDR2 is YYDKDF in the germline V gene (reference sequence). The CDR3 spans 13 residues. Using reference TRBV15 and TRBJ1-1 for the parts outside the CDR3, the full variable domain is DAMVIQNPRYQVTQFGKPVTLSCSQTLNHNVMYWYQQKSSQAPKLLFHYYDKDFNNEADTPDNFQSRRPNTSFCFLDIRSPGLGDTAMYLCATSRERPTGAFFGQGTRLTVV.

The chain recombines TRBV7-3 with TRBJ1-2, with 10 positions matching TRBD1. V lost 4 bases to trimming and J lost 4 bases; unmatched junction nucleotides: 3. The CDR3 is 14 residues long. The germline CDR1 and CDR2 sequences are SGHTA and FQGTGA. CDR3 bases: TGTGCCAGCAGCTACGGACAGGGGGTCTATGGCTACACCTTC. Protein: CASSYGQGVYGYTF. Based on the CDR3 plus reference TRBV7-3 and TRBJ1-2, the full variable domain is GAGVSQTPSNKVTEKGKYVELRCDPISGHTALYWYRQSLGQGPEFLIYFQGTGAADDSGLPNDRFFAVRPEGSVSTLKIQRTERGDSAVYLCASSYGQGVYGYTFGSGTRLTVV.

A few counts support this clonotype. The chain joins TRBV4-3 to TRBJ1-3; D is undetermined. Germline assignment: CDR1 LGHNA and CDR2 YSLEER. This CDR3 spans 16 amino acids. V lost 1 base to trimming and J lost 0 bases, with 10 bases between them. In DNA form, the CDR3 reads TGCGCCAGCAGCCAAGGCCGGGCCACCTCTGGAAACACCATATATTTT. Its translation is CASSQGRATSGNTIYF.